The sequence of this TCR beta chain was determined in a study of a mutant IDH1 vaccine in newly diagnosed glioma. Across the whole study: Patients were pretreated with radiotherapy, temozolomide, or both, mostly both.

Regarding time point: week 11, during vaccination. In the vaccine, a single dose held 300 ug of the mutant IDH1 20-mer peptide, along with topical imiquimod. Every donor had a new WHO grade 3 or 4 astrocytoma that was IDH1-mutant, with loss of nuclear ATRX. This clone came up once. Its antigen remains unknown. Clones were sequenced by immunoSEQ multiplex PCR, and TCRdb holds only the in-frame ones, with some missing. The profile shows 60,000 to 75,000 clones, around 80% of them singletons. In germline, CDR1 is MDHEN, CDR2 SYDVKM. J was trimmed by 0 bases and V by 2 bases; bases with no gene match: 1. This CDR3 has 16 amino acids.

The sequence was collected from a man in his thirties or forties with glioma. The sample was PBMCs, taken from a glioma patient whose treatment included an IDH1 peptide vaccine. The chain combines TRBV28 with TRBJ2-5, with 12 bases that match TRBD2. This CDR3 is CASSLGLAGNQETQYF. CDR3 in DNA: TGTGCCAGCAGTTTAGGACTAGCGGGGAACCAAGAGACCCAGTACTTC. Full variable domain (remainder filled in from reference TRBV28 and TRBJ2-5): DVKVTQSSRYLVKRTGEKVFLECVQDMDHENMFWYRQDPGLGLRLIYFSYDVKMKEKGDIPEGYSVSREKKERFSLILESASTNQTSMYLCASSLGLAGNQETQYFGPGTRLLVL.